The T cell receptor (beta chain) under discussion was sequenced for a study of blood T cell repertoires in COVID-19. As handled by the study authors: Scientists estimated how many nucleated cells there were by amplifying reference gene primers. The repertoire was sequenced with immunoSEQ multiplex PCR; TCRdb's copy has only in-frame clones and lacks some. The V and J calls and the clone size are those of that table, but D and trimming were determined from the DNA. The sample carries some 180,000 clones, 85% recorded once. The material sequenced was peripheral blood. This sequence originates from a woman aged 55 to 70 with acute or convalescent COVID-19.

The CDR3 loop is CASSYYSGMEAEDEQFF. For the CDR3, the DNA is TGTGCCAGCAGCTATTATAGCGGGATGGAGGCTGAGGATGAGCAGTTCTTC. The V gene is TRBV9, the J gene TRBJ2-1, with 8 positions matching TRBD2. Germline assignment: CDR1 SGDLS and CDR2 YYNGEE. The CDR3 covers 17 residues. With 4 bases clipped from V and 8 bases from J, the junction kept 17 bases outside the gene matches. Variable domain in full (rest from reference TRBV9 and TRBJ2-1): DSGVTQTPKHLITATGQRVTLRCSPRSGDLSVYWYQQSLDQGLQFLIQYYNGEERAKGNILERFSAQQFPDLHSELNLSSLELGDSALYFCASSYYSGMEAEDEQFFGPGTRLTVL.